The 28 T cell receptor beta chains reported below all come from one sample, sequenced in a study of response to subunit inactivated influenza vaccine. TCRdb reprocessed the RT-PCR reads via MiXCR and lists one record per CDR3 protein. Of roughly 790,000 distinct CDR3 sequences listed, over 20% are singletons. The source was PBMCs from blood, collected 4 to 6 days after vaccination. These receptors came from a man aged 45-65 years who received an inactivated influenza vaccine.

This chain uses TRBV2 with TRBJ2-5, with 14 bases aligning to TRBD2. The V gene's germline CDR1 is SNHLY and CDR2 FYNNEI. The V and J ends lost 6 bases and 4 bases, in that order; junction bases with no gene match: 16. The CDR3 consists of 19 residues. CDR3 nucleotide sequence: TGTGCCAGCAGGAAAGCACCGGGACTAGCGGGGGTATCTCGAGAGACCCAGTACTTC. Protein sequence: CASRKAPGLAGVSRETQYF.

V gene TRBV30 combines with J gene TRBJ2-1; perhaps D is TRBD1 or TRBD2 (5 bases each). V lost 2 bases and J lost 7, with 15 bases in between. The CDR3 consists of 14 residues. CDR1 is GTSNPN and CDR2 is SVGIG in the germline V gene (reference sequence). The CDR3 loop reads CAWSLGWGSNEQFF. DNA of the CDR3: TGTGCCTGGAGTTTGGGATGGGGGAGTAATGAGCAGTTCTTC.

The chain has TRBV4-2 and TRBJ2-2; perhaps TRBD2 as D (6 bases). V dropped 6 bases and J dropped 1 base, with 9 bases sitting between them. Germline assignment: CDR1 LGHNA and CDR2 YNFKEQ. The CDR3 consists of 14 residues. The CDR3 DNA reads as TGTGCCAGCAGGCTCGGGGGGAACACCGGGGAGCTGTTTTTT. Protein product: CASRLGGNTGELFF.

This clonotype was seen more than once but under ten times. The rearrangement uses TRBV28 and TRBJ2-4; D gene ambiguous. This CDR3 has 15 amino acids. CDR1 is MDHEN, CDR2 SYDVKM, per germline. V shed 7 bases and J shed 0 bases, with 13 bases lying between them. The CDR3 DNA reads TGTGCCAGCACCCATTCCCCTCTAGCCAAAAACATTCAGTACTTC. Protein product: CASTHSPLAKNIQYF.

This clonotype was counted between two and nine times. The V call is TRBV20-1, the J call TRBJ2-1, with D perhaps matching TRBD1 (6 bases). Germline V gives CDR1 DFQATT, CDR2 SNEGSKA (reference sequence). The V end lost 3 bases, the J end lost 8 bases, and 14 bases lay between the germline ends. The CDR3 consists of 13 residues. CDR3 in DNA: TGCAGTGCTAGGAATACAGGGTTCGATGAGCAGTTCTTC. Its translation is CSARNTGFDEQFF.

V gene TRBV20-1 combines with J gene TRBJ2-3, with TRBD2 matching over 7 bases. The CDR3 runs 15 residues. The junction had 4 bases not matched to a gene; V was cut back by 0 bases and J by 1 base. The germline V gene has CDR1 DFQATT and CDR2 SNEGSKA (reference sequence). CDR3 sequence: CSARDLGRGTDTQYF. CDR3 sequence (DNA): TGCAGTGCTAGAGATCTGGGGAGGGGCACAGATACGCAGTATTTT.

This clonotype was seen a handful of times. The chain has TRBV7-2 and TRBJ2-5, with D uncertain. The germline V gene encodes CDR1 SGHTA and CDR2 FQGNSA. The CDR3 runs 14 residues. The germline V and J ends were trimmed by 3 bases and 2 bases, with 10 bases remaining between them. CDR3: CASSFRSPQETQYF. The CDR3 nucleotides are TGTGCCAGCAGCTTTCGCTCTCCGCAAGAGACCCAGTACTTC.

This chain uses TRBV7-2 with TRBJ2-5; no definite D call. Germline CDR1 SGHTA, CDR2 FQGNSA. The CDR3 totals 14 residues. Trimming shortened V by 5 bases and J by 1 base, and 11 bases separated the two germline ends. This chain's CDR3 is CASSASGTQETQYF. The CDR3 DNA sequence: TGTGCCAGCAGCGCTTCCGGTACCCAAGAGACCCAGTACTTC.

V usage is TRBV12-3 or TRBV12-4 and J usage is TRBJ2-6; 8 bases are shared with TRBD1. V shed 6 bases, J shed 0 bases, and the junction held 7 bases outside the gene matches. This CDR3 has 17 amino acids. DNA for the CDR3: TGTGCCAGCAGGGGACAGGCAGCCAACTCTGGGGCCAACGTCCTGACTTTC. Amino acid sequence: CASRGQAANSGANVLTF.

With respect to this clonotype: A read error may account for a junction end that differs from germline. Here the CDR3 DNA reads TGCTGTGCTAGACAACCACGAGACGGACCCAAGTCGACTGAAGCTTTCTTT. Translating it yields CCARQPRDGPKSTEAFF. V usage is TRBV20-1 and J usage is TRBJ1-1; no firm D call. Germline lookup yields CDR1 DFQATT and CDR2 SNEGSKA (reference sequence). This CDR3 spans 17 amino acids.

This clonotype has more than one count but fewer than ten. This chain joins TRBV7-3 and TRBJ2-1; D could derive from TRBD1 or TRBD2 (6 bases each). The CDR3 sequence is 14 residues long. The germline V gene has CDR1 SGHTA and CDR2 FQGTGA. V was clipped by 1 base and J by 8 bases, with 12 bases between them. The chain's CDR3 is CASSLNPGAYEQFF. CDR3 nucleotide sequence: TGTGCCAGCAGCTTAAACCCGGGGGCTTATGAGCAGTTCTTC.

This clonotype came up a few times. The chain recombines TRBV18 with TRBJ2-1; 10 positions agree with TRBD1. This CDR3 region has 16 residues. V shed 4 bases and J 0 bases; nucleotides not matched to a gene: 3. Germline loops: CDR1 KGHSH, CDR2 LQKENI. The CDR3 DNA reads TGTGCCAGCTCACGCGGGACAGGGGACTCCTACAATGAGCAGTTCTTC. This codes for CASSRGTGDSYNEQFF.

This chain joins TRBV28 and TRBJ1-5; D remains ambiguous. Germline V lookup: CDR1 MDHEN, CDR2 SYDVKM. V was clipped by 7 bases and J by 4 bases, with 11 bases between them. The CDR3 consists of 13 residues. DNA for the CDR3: TGTGCCAGCATCCCGGACTTTAATCAGCCCCAGCATTTT. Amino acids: CASIPDFNQPQHF. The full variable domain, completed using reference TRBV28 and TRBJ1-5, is DVKVTQSSRYLVKRTGEKVFLECVQDMDHENMFWYRQDPGLGLRLIYFSYDVKMKEKGDIPEGYSVSREKKERFSLILESASTNQTSMYLCASIPDFNQPQHFGDGTRLSIL.

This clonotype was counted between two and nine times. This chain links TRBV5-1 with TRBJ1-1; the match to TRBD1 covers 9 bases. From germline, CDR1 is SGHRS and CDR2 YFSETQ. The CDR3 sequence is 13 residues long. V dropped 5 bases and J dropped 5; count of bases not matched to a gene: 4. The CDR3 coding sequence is TGCGCCAGCAGGAGGACAGGGGTTACTGAAGCTTTCTTT. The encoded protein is CASRRTGVTEAFF.

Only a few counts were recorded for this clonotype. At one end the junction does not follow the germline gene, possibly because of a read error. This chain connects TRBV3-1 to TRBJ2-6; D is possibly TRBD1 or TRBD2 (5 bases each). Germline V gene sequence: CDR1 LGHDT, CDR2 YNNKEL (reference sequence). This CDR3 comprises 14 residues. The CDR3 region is CASNQIGATNVLTF. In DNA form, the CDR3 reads TGTGCCAGCAACCAAATCGGGGCCACCAACGTCCTGACTTTC.

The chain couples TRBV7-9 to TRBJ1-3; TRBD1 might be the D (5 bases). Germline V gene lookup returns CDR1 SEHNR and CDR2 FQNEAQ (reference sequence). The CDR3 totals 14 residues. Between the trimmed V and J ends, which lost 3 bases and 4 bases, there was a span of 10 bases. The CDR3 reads CASSFSGDGNTIYF. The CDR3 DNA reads TGTGCCAGCAGCTTCTCGGGGGACGGAAACACCATATATTTT. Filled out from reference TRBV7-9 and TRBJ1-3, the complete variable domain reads DTGVSQNPRHKITKRGQNVTFRCDPISEHNRLYWYRQTLGQGPEFLTYFQNEAQLEKSRLLSDRFSAERPKGSFSTLEIQRTEQGDSAMYLCASSFSGDGNTIYFGEGSWLTVV.

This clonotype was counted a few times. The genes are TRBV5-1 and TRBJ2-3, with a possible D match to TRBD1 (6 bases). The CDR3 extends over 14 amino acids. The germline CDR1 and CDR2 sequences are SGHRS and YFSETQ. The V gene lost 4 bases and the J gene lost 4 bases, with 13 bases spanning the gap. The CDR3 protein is CASSPRGVADTQYF. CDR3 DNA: TGCGCCAGCAGCCCCAGGGGCGTGGCAGATACGCAGTATTTT.

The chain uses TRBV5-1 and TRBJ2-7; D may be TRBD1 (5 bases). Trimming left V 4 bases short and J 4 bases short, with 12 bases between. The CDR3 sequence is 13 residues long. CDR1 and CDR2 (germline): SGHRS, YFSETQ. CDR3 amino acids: CASSPPTVYEQYF. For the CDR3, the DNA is TGCGCCAGCAGCCCGCCGACAGTATACGAGCAGTACTTC.

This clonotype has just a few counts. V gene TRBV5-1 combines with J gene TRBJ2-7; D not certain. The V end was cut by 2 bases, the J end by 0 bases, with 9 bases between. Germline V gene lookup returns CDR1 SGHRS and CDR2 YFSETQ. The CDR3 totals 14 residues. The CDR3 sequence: CASSLIENSYEQYF. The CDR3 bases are TGCGCCAGCAGCTTAATCGAGAACTCCTACGAGCAGTACTTC.

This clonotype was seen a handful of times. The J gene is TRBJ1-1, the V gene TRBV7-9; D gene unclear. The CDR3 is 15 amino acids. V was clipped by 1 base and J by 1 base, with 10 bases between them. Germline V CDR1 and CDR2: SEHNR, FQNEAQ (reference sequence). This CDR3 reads CASSLVVSPNTEAFF. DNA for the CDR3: TGTGCCAGCAGCTTAGTTGTCAGCCCGAACACTGAAGCTTTCTTT. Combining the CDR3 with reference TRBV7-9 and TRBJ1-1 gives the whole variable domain DTGVSQNPRHKITKRGQNVTFRCDPISEHNRLYWYRQTLGQGPEFLTYFQNEAQLEKSRLLSDRFSAERPKGSFSTLEIQRTEQGDSAMYLCASSLVVSPNTEAFFGQGTRLTVV.

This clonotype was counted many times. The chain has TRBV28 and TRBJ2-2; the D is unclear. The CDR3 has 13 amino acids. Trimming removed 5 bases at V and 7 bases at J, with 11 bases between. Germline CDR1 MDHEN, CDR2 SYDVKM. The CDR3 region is CASSRTVRGELFF. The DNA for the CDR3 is TGTGCCAGCAGTCGAACAGTTCGCGGGGAGCTGTTTTTT.

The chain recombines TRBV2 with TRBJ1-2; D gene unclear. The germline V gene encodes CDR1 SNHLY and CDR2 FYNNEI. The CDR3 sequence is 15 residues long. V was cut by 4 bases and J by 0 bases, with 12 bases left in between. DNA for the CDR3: TGTGCCAGCAGTGGCCAACAGAGAGCTAACTATGGCTACACCTTC. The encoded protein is CASSGQQRANYGYTF.

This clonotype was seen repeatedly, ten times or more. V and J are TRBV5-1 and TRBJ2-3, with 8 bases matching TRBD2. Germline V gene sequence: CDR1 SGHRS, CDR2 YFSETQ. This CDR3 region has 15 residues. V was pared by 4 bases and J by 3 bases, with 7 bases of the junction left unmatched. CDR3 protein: CASSLTGTRTDTQYF. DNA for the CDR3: TGCGCCAGCAGCCTGACCGGGACTAGGACAGATACGCAGTATTTT.

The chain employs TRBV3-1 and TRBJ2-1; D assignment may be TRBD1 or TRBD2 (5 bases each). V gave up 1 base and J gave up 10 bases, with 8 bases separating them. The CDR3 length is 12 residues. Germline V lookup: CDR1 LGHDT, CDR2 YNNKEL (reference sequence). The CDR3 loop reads CASSQVRGEQFF. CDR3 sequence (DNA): TGTGCCAGCAGCCAAGTGAGGGGAGAGCAGTTCTTC.

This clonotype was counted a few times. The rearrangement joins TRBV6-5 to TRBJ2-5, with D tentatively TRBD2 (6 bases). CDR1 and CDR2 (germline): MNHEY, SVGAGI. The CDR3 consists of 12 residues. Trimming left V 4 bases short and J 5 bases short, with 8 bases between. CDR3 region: CASSWGGETQYF. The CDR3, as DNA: TGTGCCAGCAGTTGGGGAGGCGAGACCCAGTACTTC.

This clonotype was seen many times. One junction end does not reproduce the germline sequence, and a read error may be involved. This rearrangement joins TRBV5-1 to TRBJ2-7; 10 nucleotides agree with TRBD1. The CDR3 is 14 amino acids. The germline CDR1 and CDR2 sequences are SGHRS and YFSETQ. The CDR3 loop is CASSPGQGSYEQYF. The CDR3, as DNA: TGTGCCAGCAGCCCGGGACAGGGGTCCTACGAGCAGTACTTC.

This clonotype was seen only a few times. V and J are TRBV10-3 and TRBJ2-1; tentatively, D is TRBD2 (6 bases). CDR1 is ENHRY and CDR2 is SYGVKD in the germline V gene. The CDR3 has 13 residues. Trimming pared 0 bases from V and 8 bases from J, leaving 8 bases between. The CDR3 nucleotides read TGTGCCATCAGTGAGTCGCGGGGCCATGAGCAGTTCTTC. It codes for CAISESRGHEQFF.

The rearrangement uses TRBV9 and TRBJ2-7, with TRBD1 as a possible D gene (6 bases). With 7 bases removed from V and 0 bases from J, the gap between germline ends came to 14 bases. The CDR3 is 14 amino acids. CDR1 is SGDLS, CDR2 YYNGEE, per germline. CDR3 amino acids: CASSNQGSSYEQYF. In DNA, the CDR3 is TGTGCCAGCTCAAACCAGGGGAGCTCCTACGAGCAGTACTTC. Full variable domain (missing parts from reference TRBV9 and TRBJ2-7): DSGVTQTPKHLITATGQRVTLRCSPRSGDLSVYWYQQSLDQGLQFLIQYYNGEERAKGNILERFSAQQFPDLHSELNLSSLELGDSALYFCASSNQGSSYEQYFGPGTRLTVT.